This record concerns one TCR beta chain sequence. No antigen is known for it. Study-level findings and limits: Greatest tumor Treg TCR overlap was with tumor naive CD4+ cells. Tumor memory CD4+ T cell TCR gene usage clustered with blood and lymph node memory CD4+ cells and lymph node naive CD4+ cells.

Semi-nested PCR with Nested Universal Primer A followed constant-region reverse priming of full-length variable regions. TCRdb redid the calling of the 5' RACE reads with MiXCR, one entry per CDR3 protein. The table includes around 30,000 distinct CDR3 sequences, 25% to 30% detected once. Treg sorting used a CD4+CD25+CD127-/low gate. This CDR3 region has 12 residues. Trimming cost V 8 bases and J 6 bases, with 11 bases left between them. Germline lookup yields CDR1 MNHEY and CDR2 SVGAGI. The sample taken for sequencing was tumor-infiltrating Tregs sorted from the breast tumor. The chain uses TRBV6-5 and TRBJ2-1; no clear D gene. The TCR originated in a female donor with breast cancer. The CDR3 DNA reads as TGTGCCAGCCAAAGGACCGTCAATGAGCAGTTCTTC. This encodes CASQRTVNEQFF.